Listed below are T cell receptor beta chains from one sample, sequenced in a study of beta chain features in type 1 diabetes. Data came from immunoSEQ multiplex PCR; TCRdb stores just in-frame clones and leaves some out. The sample yields about 400,000 clones, roughly 12% seen once. The specimen was naive CD4+ T cells from blood. The receptors were gathered from a man aged 18 to 29 in good health. The CDR3 runs from the conserved cysteine through the conserved F or W. The D gene is left open where the match is weak. Size is omitted from some rows. Given values are once, few, many or a class for expanded clones.

TRBV7-2,TRBD2,TRBJ2-5,few,CASSLVAGAGETQYF,TGTGCCAGCAGCTTAGTAGCGGGGGCGGGGGAGACCCAGTACTTC
TRBV5-1,.,TRBJ1-1,.,CASSPIRGTEAFF,TGCGCCAGCAGCCCCATACGAGGCACTGAAGCTTTCTTT
TRBV7-9,.,TRBJ1-3,few,CASNAGRTGNTIYF,TGTGCCAGCAACGCAGGGAGGACTGGAAACACCATATATTTT
TRBV5-1,.,TRBJ2-3,few,CASSLDRNTDTQYF,TGCGCCAGCAGCTTGGACAGAAACACAGATACGCAGTATTTT
TRBV7-9,.,TRBJ2-1,few,CASSLDRNEQFF,TGTGCCAGCAGCTTAGACCGGAATGAGCAGTTCTTC
TRBV30,.,TRBJ2-7,.,CAWSPGSYEQYF,TGTGCTTGGAGCCCGGGTTCCTACGAGCAGTACTTC
TRBV5-6,TRBD2,TRBJ2-7,.,CASSLGLAGLYEQYF,TGTGCCAGCAGCCTAGGACTAGCGGGGCTATACGAGCAGTACTTC
TRBV11-2,TRBD1,TRBJ1-2,few,CASSAARDRAGYGYTF,TGTGCCAGCAGCGCCGCCCGGGACAGGGCGGGCTATGGCTACACCTTC
TRBV30,.,TRBJ1-3,few,CAWSVRGASGNTIYF,TGTGCCTGGAGTGTTCGGGGGGCGTCTGGAAACACCATATATTTT
TRBV6-6,.,TRBJ1-4,few,CASSYETTNEKLFF,TGTGCCAGCAGTTACGAGACAACTAATGAAAAACTGTTTTTT
TRBV5-4,.,TRBJ2-1,.,CASQEGRNEQFF,TGTGCCAGTCAGGAGGGGCGGAATGAGCAGTTCTTC
TRBV14,TRBD1,TRBJ2-7,.,CASSEQPGQTYEQYF,TGTGCCAGCAGCGAACAACCGGGACAGACCTACGAGCAGTACTTC
TRBV5-1,TRBD2,TRBJ2-7,.,CASSLEGTSGSMEQYF,TGCGCCAGCAGCTTGGAAGGGACTAGCGGGAGTATGGAGCAGTACTTC
TRBV18,TRBD1,TRBJ2-3,.,CASSPPGTGSRWTDTQYF,TGTGCCAGCTCACCACCCGGGACAGGGTCCCGGTGGACAGATACGCAGTATTTT
TRBV7-2,TRBD1,TRBJ2-5,.,CASSWTGTVGQETQYF,TGTGCCAGCAGCTGGACCGGGACAGTTGGACAAGAGACCCAGTACTTC
TRBV6-5,.,TRBJ1-1,.,CASSLGQKTFF,TGTGCCAGCAGTTTAGGACAGAAAACTTTCTTT
TRBV6-5,.,TRBJ1-1,few,CASSYDRSEAFF,TGTGCCAGCAGTTACGACAGATCTGAAGCTTTCTTT
TRBV29-1,TRBD1,TRBJ1-5,few,CSVIRGQGQPQHF,TGCAGCGTTATCAGGGGGCAAGGTCAGCCCCAGCATTTT
TRBV28,.,TRBJ1-5,.,CASTPLVSQPQHF,TGTGCCAGCACCCCCCTAGTTTCTCAGCCCCAGCATTTT
TRBV30,.,TRBJ2-7,.,CAWAITTRGKQYF,TGTGCCTGGGCTATAACGACGCGGGGTAAGCAGTACTTC
TRBV6-5,.,TRBJ2-2,few,CASSRPGGAGELFF,TGTGCCAGCAGTCGACCCGGAGGGGCCGGGGAGCTGTTTTTT
TRBV4-3,TRBD1,TRBJ2-1,.,CASSPGQGSYNEQFF,TGCGCCAGCAGCCCCGGACAGGGCTCCTACAATGAGCAGTTCTTC
TRBV7-7,TRBD2,TRBJ2-1,few,CASSLGASGDEQFF,TGTGCTAGCAGCTTAGGGGCTAGCGGGGATGAGCAGTTCTTC
TRBV30,.,TRBJ1-2,.,CAWSVRVLSYGYTF,TGTGCCTGGAGTGTACGCGTATTAAGCTATGGCTACACCTTC
TRBV5-4,.,TRBJ1-2,.,CASSLGAYGYTF,TGTGCCAGCAGCTTGGGGGCCTATGGCTACACCTTC
TRBV5-1,.,TRBJ2-1,.,CASSLNAGSTSYNEQFF,TGCGCCAGCAGCTTGAACGCAGGGTCAACCTCCTACAATGAGCAGTTCTTC
TRBV19,.,TRBJ2-7,.,CASRTSTLSYEQYF,TGTGCCAGTAGAACATCGACACTCTCCTACGAGCAGTACTTC
TRBV29-1,.,TRBJ2-5,.,CSVPGSLWTQYF,TGCAGCGTTCCAGGCTCGTTGTGGACCCAGTACTTC
TRBV30,.,TRBJ2-3,.,CAWSVRTSTDTQYF,TGTGCCTGGAGTGTACGTACTAGCACAGATACGCAGTATTTT
TRBV11-2,.,TRBJ2-3,few,CASSPTPWGGTDTQYF,TGTGCCAGCAGCCCTACCCCCTGGGGCGGCACAGATACGCAGTATTTT
TRBV10-3,TRBD1,TRBJ2-7,many,CATRDRAYEQYF,TGTGCCACTAGGGACAGGGCCTACGAGCAGTACTTC
TRBV5-6,TRBD1,TRBJ2-7,few,CASSFTGGNDEQYF,TGTGCCAGCAGCTTTACAGGGGGCAATGACGAGCAGTACTTC
TRBV11-2,.,TRBJ2-1,.,CASSLLSNEQFF,TGTGCCAGCAGCTTACTTTCCAATGAGCAGTTCTTC
TRBV5-4,.,TRBJ2-1,.,CASSLLGRGSPYNEQFF,TGTGCCAGCAGCTTGCTAGGCAGGGGAAGTCCCTACAATGAGCAGTTCTTC
TRBV6-5,.,TRBJ1-2,.,CASSYSQGFYGYTF,TGTGCCAGCAGTTACTCTCAGGGTTTCTATGGCTACACCTTC
TRBV5-1,TRBD1,TRBJ1-1,.,CASSLRDRGGTEAFF,TGCGCCAGCAGCTTGCGGGACAGGGGGGGCACTGAAGCTTTCTTT
TRBV6-5,.,TRBJ1-2,.,CASSPLDIYFYGYTF,TGTGCCAGCAGTCCGCTGGACATCTACTTCTATGGCTACACCTTC
TRBV5-4,TRBD2,TRBJ2-3,.,CASRAGTTSDTQYF,TGTGCCAGCAGGGCCGGGACTACGTCAGATACGCAGTATTTT
TRBV30,.,TRBJ1-5,.,CAWRRGNSNQPQHF,TGTGCCTGGAGGAGAGGGAATAGCAATCAGCCCCAGCATTTT
TRBV5-6,.,TRBJ1-5,few,CASSARGPDQPQHF,TGTGCCAGCAGTGCTCGCGGTCCGGATCAGCCCCAGCATTTT
TRBV28,TRBD1,TRBJ1-5,few,CASSLLGDRVRNQPQHF,TGTGCCAGCAGTTTATTAGGGGACAGGGTACGCAATCAGCCCCAGCATTTT
TRBV9,TRBD1,TRBJ2-2,.,CASSPKDRSFTGELFF,TGTGCCAGCAGCCCAAAGGACAGGTCCTTCACCGGGGAGCTGTTTTTT
TRBV28,.,TRBJ2-7,.,CASKEGSYEQYF,TGTGCCAGCAAGGAGGGGTCCTACGAGCAGTACTTC
TRBV30,.,TRBJ1-5,few,CAWSLARDQPQHF,TGTGCCTGGAGTCTGGCGAGGGATCAGCCCCAGCATTTT
TRBV30,.,TRBJ2-7,.,CAWSVVVGPFF,TGTGCCTGGAGTGTAGTGGTTGGGCCTTTTTTC
TRBV28,TRBD1,TRBJ2-3,few,CASSPLLSRGTDTQYF,TGTGCCAGCAGCCCGCTGCTGAGCAGGGGGACAGATACGCAGTATTTT
TRBV28,.,TRBJ2-7,few,CASSSPTGSIYEQYF,TGTGCCAGCAGTTCACCGACGGGGTCAATCTACGAGCAGTACTTC
TRBV30,.,TRBJ2-2,.,CAWGGLIGELFF,TGTGCCTGGGGAGGTCTGATCGGGGAGCTGTTTTTT
TRBV4-2,TRBD1,TRBJ2-7,few,CASSHEGTASYEQYF,TGTGCCAGCAGCCACGAAGGGACAGCGTCCTACGAGCAGTACTTC
TRBV7-2,.,TRBJ2-5,.,CASSLDPGAAETQYF,TGTGCCAGCAGCTTAGATCCAGGGGCTGCAGAGACCCAGTACTTC
TRBV11-3,.,TRBJ2-7,few,CASSLASANEQYF,TGTGCCAGCAGCTTAGCGAGCGCAAACGAGCAGTACTTC
TRBV28,TRBD2,TRBJ2-5,.,CASSLGLAGAYETQYF,TGTGCCAGCAGTTTGGGACTAGCGGGAGCGTATGAGACCCAGTACTTC
TRBV11-2,.,TRBJ1-2,.,CASSPLQSRGYTF,TGTGCCAGCTCCCCACTTCAATCCAGGGGTTACACCTTC
TRBV28,.,TRBJ1-5,few,CASSLLGAGGQPQHF,TGTGCCAGCAGTTTATTGGGGGCGGGAGGTCAGCCCCAGCATTTT
TRBV15,.,TRBJ2-1,few,CATSRDRSVNEQFF,TGTGCCACCAGCAGAGATCGATCGGTCAATGAGCAGTTCTTC
TRBV7-2,.,TRBJ2-7,.,CASSIQGGFYEQYF,TGTGCCAGCAGCATCCAGGGGGGCTTCTACGAGCAGTACTTC
TRBV29-1,.,TRBJ1-1,.,CSVGQANTEAFF,TGCAGCGTTGGACAGGCGAACACTGAAGCTTTCTTT
TRBV28,.,TRBJ1-5,.,CASSLLRVAPQHF,TGTGCCAGCAGTTTATTACGGGTTGCGCCCCAGCATTTT
TRBV4-2,TRBD1,TRBJ1-4,.,CASSPTGGFEKLFF,TGTGCCAGCAGCCCGACAGGGGGCTTTGAAAAACTGTTTTTT
TRBV28,TRBD1,TRBJ1-1,.,CAILDRAHTEAFF,TGTGCCATTCTGGACAGGGCGCACACTGAAGCTTTCTTT